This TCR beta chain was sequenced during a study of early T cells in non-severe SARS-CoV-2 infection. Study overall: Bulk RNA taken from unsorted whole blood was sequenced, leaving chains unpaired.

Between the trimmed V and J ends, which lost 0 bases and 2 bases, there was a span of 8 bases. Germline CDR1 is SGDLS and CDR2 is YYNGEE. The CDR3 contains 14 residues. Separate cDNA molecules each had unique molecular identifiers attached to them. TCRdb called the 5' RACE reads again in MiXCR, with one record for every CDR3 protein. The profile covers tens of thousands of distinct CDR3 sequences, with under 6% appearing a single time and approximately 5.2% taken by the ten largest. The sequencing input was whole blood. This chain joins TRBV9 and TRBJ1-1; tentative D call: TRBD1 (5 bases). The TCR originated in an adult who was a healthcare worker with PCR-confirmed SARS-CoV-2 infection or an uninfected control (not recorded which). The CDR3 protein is CASSVGQTNTEAFF. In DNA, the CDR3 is TGTGCCAGCAGCGTAGGACAGACCAACACTGAAGCTTTCTTT.